This paragraph reports one T cell receptor beta chain. The antigen is not known. This sample stems from a study of T cells after posttransplantation cyclophosphamide. This CDR3 is 16 amino acids long. Germline CDR1 LGHNA, CDR2 YSLEER. After removal of 1 base from V and 6 bases from J, the junction contained 6 bases not matched to a gene. General study results and limits: Tissue-infiltrating T cells from skin or gut overlapped little with blood T cells. Recipient CMV seropositivity and CMV reactivation strongly tracked TRB clonality. Donor-recipient repertoire similarity was low at 1-2 months, rising over year one.

Only in-frame clones appear in the TCRdb table, and some are missing; sequencing was by immunoSEQ multiplex PCR. Singletons are absent from the sample, which has around 7,700 clones. A marrow graft followed busulfan-fludarabine conditioning, with cyclophosphamide on days +3 and +4. The chain couples TRBV4-3 to TRBJ2-2, with TRBD2 matching over 9 bases. The specimen comprised PBMCs, sampled 94 days after allogeneic stem cell transplant with posttransplant cyclophosphamide. The sequence came from a female patient over 55 who received an allogeneic stem cell transplant from an unrelated donor, was CMV-positive, and had acute GVHD only. Some T cells may have come from the graft donor. The CDR3 coding sequence is TGCGCCAGCAGCCAAGTGCTAGCGGGATCATCCGGGGAGCTGTTTTTT. Translated, it gives CASSQVLAGSSGELFF.